The 6 T cell receptor beta chains below were found in one sample sequenced in a study of blood T cell repertoires in COVID-19. Measured with immunoSEQ multiplex PCR; TCRdb has only the in-frame clones, and not every one. The sample has 300,000 to 450,000 clones; approximately 89% are singletons. The sequenced sample consisted of peripheral blood. The receptors originated from a woman aged 60-70 years with COVID-19, enrolled during active disease.

This clone has more than one count but fewer than ten. The chain employs TRBV6-5 and TRBJ1-1; D is unresolved. Germline loops: CDR1 MNHEY, CDR2 SVGAGI. The CDR3 is 14 residues long. The ends were cut back, 5 bases at V and 1 base at J, with 11 bases in the middle. CDR3 sequence reads: CASSMTLQNTEAFF. The CDR3 DNA reads as TGTGCCAGCAGTATGACACTGCAGAACACTGAAGCTTTCTTT.

The CDR3 spells CASSKEPSGLAGSYEQYF. Written as DNA, the CDR3 is TGTGCCAGCAGCAAAGAACCTTCGGGGCTAGCGGGCTCCTACGAGCAGTACTTC. The rearrangement joins TRBV21-1 to TRBJ2-7; TRBD2 is the table's D call and was not checked against the DNA. TRBV21-1 is marked as a pseudogene. The CDR3 is 18 residues long.

This clone appeared a single time. The CDR3: CASSPNLDTNYGYTF. For the CDR3, the DNA is TGTGCCAGCAGCCCCAATTTAGACACTAACTATGGCTACACCTTC. The chain employs TRBV11-2 and TRBJ1-2, with no clear D. Germline V lookup: CDR1 SGHAT, CDR2 FQNNGV. This CDR3 contains 15 residues. The V and J ends lost 5 bases and 0 bases respectively, with 13 bases between them.

This sequence joins TRBV9 and TRBJ1-6, with TRBD1 as a possible D gene (5 bases). The CDR3 is 15 amino acids. The V and J ends lost 3 bases and 11 bases respectively, with 18 bases between them. Germline CDR1 is SGDLS and CDR2 is YYNGEE. The CDR3 sequence is CASSGSGTWGPPLHF. As DNA, the CDR3 is TGTGCCAGCAGCGGCTCCGGGACTTGGGGCCCACCCCTCCACTTT. Full variable domain (rest looked up from reference TRBV9 and TRBJ1-6): DSGVTQTPKHLITATGQRVTLRCSPRSGDLSVYWYQQSLDQGLQFLIQYYNGEERAKGNILERFSAQQFPDLHSELNLSSLELGDSALYFCASSGSGTWGPPLHFGNGTRLTVT.

The rearrangement uses TRBV5-6 and TRBJ1-5, with no clear D. The CDR3 consists of 16 residues. Trimming removed 2 bases from V and 0 bases from J, with 12 bases in between. CDR1 is SGHDT and CDR2 is YYEEEE in the germline V gene. In DNA form, the CDR3 reads TGTGCCAGCAGCTTTCGGGGAATTGATAGCAATCAGCCCCAGCATTTT. Encoded protein: CASSFRGIDSNQPQHF.

The chain couples TRBV5-1 to TRBJ1-4, with 8 bases fitting TRBD1. V lost 4 bases and J lost 8; bases outside the gene matches: 19. CDR1 is SGHRS, CDR2 YFSETQ, per germline. The CDR3 is 18 residues long. CDR3 amino acids: CASSLARTGTIDGEKLFF. The CDR3 nucleotides read TGCGCCAGCAGCCTAGCTAGGACAGGGACAATCGACGGGGAAAAACTGTTTTTT. Filled out from reference TRBV5-1 and TRBJ1-4, the complete variable domain reads KAGVTQTPRYLIKTRGQQVTLSCSPISGHRSVSWYQQTPGQGLQFLFEYFSETQRNKGNFPGRFSGRQFSNSRSEMNVSTLELGDSALYLCASSLARTGTIDGEKLFFGSGTQLSVL.